Listed below are T cell receptor beta chains from one sample, sequenced in a study of CD8 T cells in ankylosing spondylitis. MiXCR, run by TCRdb on the 5' RACE reads, gives a single entry per CDR3 protein. The table lists 250,000 to 350,000 distinct CDR3 sequences, 8% of them singletons. Specimen: blood, either unsorted or a sorted T cell fraction (not recorded which). Receptors were obtained from a male donor with ankylosing spondylitis. Both conserved end residues are part of each CDR3. Each record gives: J gene, D gene, V gene, CDR3 length, clone size, CDR3 protein, CDR3 DNA. The D gene is left open where the match is weak. Rows may omit the clone size; those that give it use once, few, many or a size class.

>TRBJ2-5|TRBD2|TRBV12-3/TRBV12-4|19|.
CASCLFWGIGRAEKETQYF
TGTGCCAGCTGTTTATTTTGGGGGATCGGGAGGGCCGAAAAAGAGACCCAGTACTTC
>TRBJ2-2|TRBD1|TRBV6-2/TRBV6-3|17|many
CASSYSPTGGGTGELFF
TGTGCCAGCAGTTACTCCCCGACAGGGGGCGGGACCGGGGAGCTGTTTTTT
>TRBJ1-5|TRBD1|TRBV2|16|many
CASRAGGQRFSQPQHF
TGTGCCAGCAGGGCCGGGGGACAGCGCTTTTCGCAGCCCCAGCATTTT
>TRBJ2-7|.|TRBV29-1|12|.
CSVAAPYSEQYF
TGCAGCGTTGCGGCCCCCTATTCCGAGCAGTACTTC
>TRBJ2-7|.|TRBV4-3|15|.
CASSQEVVRTYEQYF
TGCGCCAGCAGCCAAGAAGTAGTCCGGACCTACGAGCAGTACTTC
>TRBJ2-7|.|TRBV5-1|16|many
CASSFLGGTDSYEQYF
TGCGCCAGCAGCTTCCTAGGGGGTACGGACTCCTACGAGCAGTACTTC
>TRBJ2-2|.|TRBV20-1|15|few
CSATSGGLGTGELFF
TGCAGTGCTACCTCAGGGGGGCTAGGGACCGGGGAGCTGTTTTTT
>TRBJ2-7|.|TRBV5-1|14|.
CASSGWGASYEQYF
TGCGCCAGCAGCGGCTGGGGGGCCTCCTACGAGCAGTACTTC
>TRBJ1-4|.|TRBV28|13|.
CASSLDTQLELFF
TGTGCCAGCAGTTTGGACACGCAGCTGGAATTGTTTTTT
>TRBJ2-7|TRBD1|TRBV6-1|15|few
CASSEVTGTGEEQYF
TGTGCCAGCAGTGAAGTAACCGGGACAGGCGAGGAGCAGTACTTC
>TRBJ2-3|TRBD2|TRBV14|14|few
CASRASGMADTQYF
TGTGCCAGCAGAGCCAGCGGGATGGCAGATACGCAGTATTTT
>TRBJ1-3|.|TRBV12-3/TRBV12-4|13|.
CASSFRRSNTIYF
TGTGCCAGCAGTTTTAGAAGAAGCAACACCATATATTTT
>TRBJ1-2|TRBD1|TRBV7-9|12|few
CASSRTGYGYTF
TGTGCCAGCAGCCGGACAGGGTACGGCTACACCTTC
>TRBJ1-1|.|TRBV7-3|13|.
CASSFAGIDEAFF
TGTGCCAGCAGCTTTGCAGGAATCGATGAAGCTTTCTTT
>TRBJ2-3|TRBD2|TRBV5-1|16|.
CASSQRLAGGQDTQYF
TGCGCCAGCAGCCAACGACTAGCGGGAGGGCAAGATACGCAGTATTTT